The rows below give T cell receptor beta chains drawn from one sample of a study of blood T cell repertoires in COVID-19. Profiling relied on immunoSEQ multiplex PCR, and the TCRdb table lists in-frame clones only, not all of them. The sample includes roughly 220,000 clones, around 84% of them seen just once. Sequenced material: peripheral blood. The source of these receptors is a man aged 55 to 70 with acute or convalescent COVID-19. Both conserved end residues are part of each CDR3. D genes are given only for firm matches. Size tells how often a clone was seen (once, few, many) or the class of an expanded clone, and some rows leave it out.

TRBJ2-1	NA	NA	TRBV6-8	TGTGCCAGCAGCCCAACCCCTTCTAGTGAGCAGTTCTTC	CASSPTPSSEQFF
TRBJ2-4	NA	TRBD1	TRBV7-9	TGTGCCAGCAGCTTAGGGACAGGGGTTAATTACATTCAGTACTTC	CASSLGTGVNYIQYF
TRBJ1-2	NA	TRBD1	TRBV5-1	TGCGCCAGCAGCGTAGAACCCGGACCAGGGGGTTTCTATGGCTACACCTTC	CASSVEPGPGGFYGYTF
TRBJ1-6	few	NA	TRBV6-5	TGTGCCAGCAGTTACAGGAGCTCCTATAATTCACCCCTCCACTTT	CASSYRSSYNSPLHF
TRBJ2-1	once	TRBD1	TRBV28	TGTGCCAGCAGCCTGACAGGGGGCGACTACAATGAGCAGTTCTTC	CASSLTGGDYNEQFF
TRBJ2-6	few	TRBD1	TRBV5-4	TGTGCCAGCAGCTTGGCCCAGGGCAGGGACAGGTCTGGGGCCAACGTCCTGACTTTC	CASSLAQGRDRSGANVLTF
TRBJ2-3	NA	TRBD2	TRBV4-3	TGCGCCAGCAGCCAGCGGACTAGCGGGGGAACAGATACGCAGTATTTT	CASSQRTSGGTDTQYF
TRBJ1-2	once	TRBD1	TRBV7-6	TGTGCCAGCAGTTCGGGACAGGGAGCTAACTATGGCTACACCTTC	CASSSGQGANYGYTF
TRBJ1-1	NA	NA	TRBV28	TGTGCCAGCAGTTCATCAGGGGCGGAAGCTTTCTTT	CASSSSGAEAFF
TRBJ1-2	NA	NA	TRBV3-1/TRBV3-2	TGTGCCAGCAGCCAGCAGGGTGGGGCCGTTGTTCTAAACCTTTATGGCTACACCTTC	CASSQQGGAVVLNLYGYTF
TRBJ2-7	few	TRBD2	TRBV5-4	TGTGCCAGCAGCTTTGCGGGGGGACACTCCTACGAGCAGTACTTC	CASSFAGGHSYEQYF
TRBJ2-5	NA	NA	TRBV7-3	TGTGCCAGCACGCAATGGGGTGTTAAGGGGGAGACCCAGTACTTC	CASTQWGVKGETQYF
TRBJ1-5	NA	NA	TRBV6-1	TGTGCCAGCAGTGCAATCCGTAGGGGAATCGGTCAGCCCCAGCATTTT	CASSAIRRGIGQPQHF
TRBJ2-5	NA	TRBD2	TRBV6-4	TGTGCCAACGCGGGGGGGACTAGCAGGAAGACCCAGTACTTC	CANAGGTSRKTQYF
TRBJ1-6	few	NA	TRBV10-2	TGCGCCAGCAGTGTCGGACTTGACGGAGATAATTCACCCCTCCACTTT	CASSVGLDGDNSPLHF
TRBJ2-3	NA	TRBD1	TRBV18	TGTGCCAGCTCACCATTACGGGACAGACAACCCCCGTTTCCAGATACGCAGTATTTT	CASSPLRDRQPPFPDTQYF
TRBJ1-1	NA	NA	TRBV12-3/TRBV12-4	TGTGCCAGCAGTTTTCGCCAGAATCAGGCTTTCTTT	CASSFRQNQAFF
TRBJ2-7	few	TRBD1	TRBV29-1	TGCAGCGTTACGGGACCGGGACAGGGGGCGAGGGAGCAGTACTTC	CSVTGPGQGAREQYF
TRBJ2-3	NA	TRBD2	TRBV4-2	TGTGCCAGCAGCCAAGCCGGGGGACGGGGGGGCCCGCTACGCACAGATACGCAGTATTTT	CASSQAGGRGGPLRTDTQYF
TRBJ2-2	once	NA	TRBV16	TGTGCCAGCAGCCAGAGCACAGGGTACACCGGGGAGCTGTTTTTT	CASSQSTGYTGELFF
TRBJ2-2	NA	TRBD1	TRBV7-2	TGTGCCAGCACCTACAGGGGGCAGCCCGGGGAGCTGTTTTTT	CASTYRGQPGELFF
TRBJ1-5	NA	NA	TRBV7-8	TGTGCCAGCAGCCCAAGCGGGGGCAGGAGCAATCAGCCCCAGCATTTT	CASSPSGGRSNQPQHF
TRBJ1-1	NA	TRBD1	TRBV5-1	TGCGCCAGCAGCCTACAGGGGCAGGGCACTGAAGCTTTCTTT	CASSLQGQGTEAFF
TRBJ2-5	NA	NA	TRBV4-1	TGCGCCAGCAGCCGCGGGCCCCAAGAGACCCAGTACTTC	CASSRGPQETQYF
TRBJ2-4	NA	TRBD1	TRBV11-2	TGTGCCAGCAGCACTCACAGGGGTGCTATGGACATTCAGTACTTC	CASSTHRGAMDIQYF
TRBJ2-3	NA	TRBD2	TRBV7-9	TGTGCCAGCAGCCCGAGCGGGGGCCATACGCAGTATTTT	CASSPSGGHTQYF
TRBJ2-3	NA	TRBD2	TRBV27	TGTGCCAGCAGTTTAACACTAGCGGGAAACACAGATACGCAGTATTTT	CASSLTLAGNTDTQYF
TRBJ2-2	NA	TRBD1	TRBV6-2/TRBV6-3	TGTGCCAGCAGTTTGGGACAGATTTCGAACACCGGGGAGCTGTTTTTT	CASSLGQISNTGELFF
TRBJ2-1	NA	NA	TRBV1	TGCACCAGCAGCCAAGACGGTTGTAGCGGGGGGGATGAGCAGTTCTTC	CTSSQDGCSGGDEQFF
TRBJ2-1	NA	NA	TRBV7-3	TGTGCCAGCAGCTTGGGGGGATCCACTACTCTCAATGAGCAGTTCTTC	CASSLGGSTTLNEQFF
TRBJ2-5	once	NA	TRBV6-6	TGTGCCAGCAGTTACTCGATGGGGCGGCAGGGAGAGACCCAGTACTTC	CASSYSMGRQGETQYF
TRBJ2-2	NA	TRBD2	TRBV7-2	TGTGCCAGCAGCTCTCATCGGACTAGCGGGAAACGGGTCACCGGGGAGCTGTTTTTT	CASSSHRTSGKRVTGELFF
TRBJ1-6	NA	NA	TRBV2	TGTGCCAGCACCCCCACGCGGGGGCCGAATTCACCCCTCCACTTT	CASTPTRGPNSPLHF
TRBJ2-3	NA	NA	TRBV28	TGTGCCAGCAGTTTACAGACAGCGGGTCCAGATACGCAGTATTTT	CASSLQTAGPDTQYF
TRBJ2-1	few	TRBD2	TRBV19	TGTGCCAGTAGTATTCGACTAGCGAATGAGCAGTTCTTC	CASSIRLANEQFF
TRBJ2-3	NA	NA	TRBV5-1	TGCGCCAGCAGCTCGAGCTTGGTTATGTCAGGGAACACAGATACGCAGTATTTT	CASSSSLVMSGNTDTQYF
TRBJ2-5	NA	NA	TRBV6-2/TRBV6-3	TGTGCCAGCAGCCCCTTGGAGCGGCCACGGGAGACCCAGTACTTC	CASSPLERPRETQYF
TRBJ1-5	NA	TRBD1	TRBV7-8	TGTGCCAGCAGCTATGTCACGGGACAGAATAGCAATCAGCCCCAGCATTTT	CASSYVTGQNSNQPQHF
TRBJ1-2	once	NA	TRBV27	TGTGCCAGCAGTCCCCCGGGGAGGGCCGGACCATGGGGCTATGGCTACACCTTC	CASSPPGRAGPWGYGYTF
TRBJ2-7	NA	NA	TRBV5-1	TGCGCCAGCAGCTTGGCCTTTGGACAGCCCCCCTACGAGCAGTACTTC	CASSLAFGQPPYEQYF
TRBJ1-6	NA	TRBD1	TRBV5-1	TGCGCCAGCAGCCCCGGGACAGGGGGCTATAATTCACCCCTCCACTTT	CASSPGTGGYNSPLHF
TRBJ2-6	NA	NA	TRBV6-4	TGTGCCAGCAGTGACGGGTTAGGGGCTGGGGCCAACGTCCTGACTTTC	CASSDGLGAGANVLTF
TRBJ1-5	NA	TRBD1	TRBV7-2	TGTGCCAGCAGCTTAAACAGGGGAGGCCAGCCCCAGCATTTT	CASSLNRGGQPQHF
TRBJ1-1	NA	NA	TRBV11-2	TGTGCCAGCAGCCGTCGCGGGACGATGACTGAAGCTTTCTTT	CASSRRGTMTEAFF
TRBJ1-1	NA	NA	TRBV6-5	TGTGCCAGCAGTCAGACACCGAACACTGAAGCTTTCTTT	CASSQTPNTEAFF
TRBJ2-7	few	TRBD2	TRBV14	TGTGCCAGCAGCCAAGGTTCCCTGCGGGGGGGATCCTACGAGCAGTACTTC	CASSQGSLRGGSYEQYF
TRBJ1-4	NA	NA	TRBV6-5	TGTGCCAGCACCTGGAGGTCCGCAACTAATGAAAAACTGTTTTTT	CASTWRSATNEKLFF